The rows below give T cell receptor beta chains drawn from one sample of a study of blood T cell repertoires in COVID-19. TCRdb keeps only in-frame clones here, not all; method: immunoSEQ multiplex PCR. The sample lists some 120,000 clones, roughly 83% occurring once. Input material: peripheral blood. These receptors all stem from a human donor in a cohort sampled during active COVID-19. CDR3s leave out the opening cysteine and the closing phenylalanine or tryptophan. The order of the fields is J gene, clone size, V gene, CDR3 protein. Size is omitted from some rows. Given values are once, few, many or a class for expanded clones.

>TRBJ1-1|NA|TRBV27
ASSSPTLNTEAF
>TRBJ2-3|NA|TRBV5-1
ASSLSTSGQDPDTQY
>TRBJ1-2|NA|TRBV7-3
ASSLSGAGYGYT
>TRBJ1-2|NA|TRBV7-2
ASSSRGGDYGYT
>TRBJ2-7|NA|TRBV19
ASSNGAGTGAYEQY
>TRBJ2-7|NA|TRBV5-6
ASRRGGRDYEQY
>TRBJ1-3|few|TRBV4-1
ASSQEVTAGNTIY
>TRBJ2-7|NA|TRBV15
ATSRDHSASYEQY
>TRBJ2-2|NA|TRBV4-2
ASSQRASGRAGTGELF
>TRBJ2-3|NA|TRBV5-4
ASSHIGLAGVYTDTQY
>TRBJ1-1|NA|TRBV7-2
ASSLASGGRQAF
>TRBJ1-6|NA|TRBV6-2/TRBV6-3
ASNPQGTASSPLH
>TRBJ2-1|NA|TRBV2
ASRPSGEAYNEQF
>TRBJ2-1|NA|TRBV29-1
SVMTSGSYEQF
>TRBJ1-2|few|TRBV10-1
ASSEVLGEAYT
>TRBJ2-7|NA|TRBV11-3
ASSLGGGRASHEQY
>TRBJ1-4|NA|TRBV18
ASSPRDREPSANEKLF
>TRBJ2-7|NA|TRBV5-4
ASSHQLAGALYEQY
>TRBJ2-3|NA|TRBV28
ASSFAASYGTDTQY
>TRBJ2-3|few|TRBV6-2/TRBV6-3
ASSYGRATDTQY
>TRBJ1-3|NA|TRBV30
AWRYTGSGNTIY
>TRBJ1-3|NA|TRBV7-2
ASSMGQVGSGNTIY